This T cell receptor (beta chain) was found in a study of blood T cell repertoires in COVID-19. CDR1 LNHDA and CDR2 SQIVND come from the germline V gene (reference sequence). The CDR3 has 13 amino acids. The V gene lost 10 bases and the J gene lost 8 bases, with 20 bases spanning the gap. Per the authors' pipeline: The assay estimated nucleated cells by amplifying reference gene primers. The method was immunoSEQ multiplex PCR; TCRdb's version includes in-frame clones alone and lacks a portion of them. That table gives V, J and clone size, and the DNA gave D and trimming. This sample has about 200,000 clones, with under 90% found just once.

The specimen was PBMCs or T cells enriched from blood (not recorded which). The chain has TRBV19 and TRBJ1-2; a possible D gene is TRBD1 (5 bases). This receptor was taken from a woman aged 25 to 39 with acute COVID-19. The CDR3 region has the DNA TGTGCCATACAAAAGGGGCAGGGTGGAGGCTACACCTTC. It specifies CAIQKGQGGGYTF. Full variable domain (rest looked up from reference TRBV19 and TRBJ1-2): DGGITQSPKYLFRKEGQNVTLSCEQNLNHDAMYWYRQDPGQGLRLIYYSQIVNDFQKGDIAEGYSVSREKKESFPLTVTSAQKNPTAFYLCAIQKGQGGGYTFGSGTRLTVV.